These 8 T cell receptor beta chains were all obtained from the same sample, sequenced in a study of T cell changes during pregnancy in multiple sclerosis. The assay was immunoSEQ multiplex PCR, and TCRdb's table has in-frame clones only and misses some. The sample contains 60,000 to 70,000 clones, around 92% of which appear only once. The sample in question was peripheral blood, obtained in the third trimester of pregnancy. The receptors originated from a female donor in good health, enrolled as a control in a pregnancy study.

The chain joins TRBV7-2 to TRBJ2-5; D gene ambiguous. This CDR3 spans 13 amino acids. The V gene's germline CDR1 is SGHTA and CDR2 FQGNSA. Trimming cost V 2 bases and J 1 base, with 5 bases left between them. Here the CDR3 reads CASSLLPQETQYF. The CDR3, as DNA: TGTGCCAGCAGCTTACTTCCCCAAGAGACCCAGTACTTC.

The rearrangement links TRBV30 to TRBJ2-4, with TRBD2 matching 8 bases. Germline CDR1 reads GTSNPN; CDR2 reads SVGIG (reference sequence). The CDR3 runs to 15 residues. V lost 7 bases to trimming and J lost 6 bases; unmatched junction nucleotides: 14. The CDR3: CAYLGGGDLLNIQYF. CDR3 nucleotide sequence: TGTGCCTACCTCGGGGGGGGAGATTTGTTAAACATTCAGTACTTC. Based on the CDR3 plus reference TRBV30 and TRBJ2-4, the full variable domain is SQTIHQWPATLVQPVGSPLSLECTVEGTSNPNLYWYRQAAGRGLQLLFYSVGIGQISSEVPQNLSASRPQDRQFILSSKKLLLSDSGFYLCAYLGGGDLLNIQYFGAGTRLSVL.

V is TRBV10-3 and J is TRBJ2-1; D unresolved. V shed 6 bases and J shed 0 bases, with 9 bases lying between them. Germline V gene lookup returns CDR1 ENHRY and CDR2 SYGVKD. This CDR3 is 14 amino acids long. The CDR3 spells CAIRSQSSYNEQFF. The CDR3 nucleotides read TGTGCCATCAGGAGCCAAAGCTCCTACAATGAGCAGTTCTTC.

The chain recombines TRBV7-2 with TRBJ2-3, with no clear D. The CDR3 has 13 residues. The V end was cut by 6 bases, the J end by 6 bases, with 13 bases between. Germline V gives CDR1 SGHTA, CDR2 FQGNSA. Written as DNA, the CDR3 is TGTGCCAGCAGTTACCCGGTACAGGATACGCAGTATTTT. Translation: CASSYPVQDTQYF. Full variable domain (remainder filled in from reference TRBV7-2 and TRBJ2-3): GAGVSQSPSNKVTEKGKDVELRCDPISGHTALYWYRQSLGQGLEFLIYFQGNSAPDKSGLPSDRFSAERTGGSVSTLTIQRTQQEDSAVYLCASSYPVQDTQYFGPGTRLTVL.

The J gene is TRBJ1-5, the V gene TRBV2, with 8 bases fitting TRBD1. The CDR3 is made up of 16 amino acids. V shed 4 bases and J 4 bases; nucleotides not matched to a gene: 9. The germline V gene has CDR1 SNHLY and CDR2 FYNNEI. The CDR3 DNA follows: TGTGCCAGCAGTGGATTTGGACAGGGTTGGAATCAGCCCCAGCATTTT. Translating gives CASSGFGQGWNQPQHF.

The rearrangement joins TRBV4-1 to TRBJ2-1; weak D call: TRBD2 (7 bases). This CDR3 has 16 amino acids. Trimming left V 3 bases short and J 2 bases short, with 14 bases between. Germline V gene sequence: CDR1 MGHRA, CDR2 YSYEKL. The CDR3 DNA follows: TGCGCCAGCAGCCACATAAGGGGGGGTGCCTACAATGAGCAGTTCTTC. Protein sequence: CASSHIRGGAYNEQFF.

CDR3 sequence (DNA): TGTGCCACCAGCAAATACAGGGGGCGGATAGATGGCTACACCTTC. It specifies CATSKYRGRIDGYTF. The V gene is TRBV15, the J gene TRBJ1-2, with 9 nucleotides matching TRBD1. The CDR3 runs to 15 residues. The V and J ends lost 4 bases and 6 bases, in that order; junction bases with no gene match: 9. Per germline, CDR1 LNHNV and CDR2 YYDKDF (reference sequence).

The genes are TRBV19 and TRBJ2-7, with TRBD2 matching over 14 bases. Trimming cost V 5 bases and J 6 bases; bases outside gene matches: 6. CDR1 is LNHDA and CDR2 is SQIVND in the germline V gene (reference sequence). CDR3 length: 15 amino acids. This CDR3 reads CASSAGTSGRSEQYF. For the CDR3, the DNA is TGTGCCAGTAGTGCCGGGACTAGCGGGAGAAGCGAGCAGTACTTC.